These 6 T cell receptor beta chains share one sample of origin, sequenced in a study of T cell changes during pregnancy in multiple sclerosis. Generated by immunoSEQ multiplex PCR, the TCRdb table keeps only in-frame clones and is missing some. The sample carries nearly 60,000 clones, about 89% recorded once. The sequencing used CD4+ T cells from peripheral blood mononuclear cells, collected after pregnancy. The receptors shown here come from a female donor in good health, enrolled as a control in a pregnancy study.

The V and J genes are TRBV6-1 and TRBJ2-7; a weak D match, TRBD1 (6 bases). Trimming stripped 7 bases from V and 3 bases from J, with 13 bases between. Germline lookup yields CDR1 MNHNS and CDR2 SASEGT. This CDR3 is built from 13 residues. The CDR3: CASNQGLGYEQYF. DNA of the CDR3: TGTGCCAGCAATCAGGGGTTGGGCTACGAGCAGTACTTC.

V is TRBV19 and J is TRBJ2-7, with D tentatively TRBD1 (6 bases). CDR3 size: 14 residues. The V and J ends lost 5 bases and 3 bases respectively, with 14 bases between them. Germline-derived CDR1 and CDR2 are LNHDA and SQIVND (reference sequence). The CDR3, as DNA: TGTGCCAGTAGTCGTCGCACAGGGCACTACGAGCAGTACTTC. Protein product: CASSRRTGHYEQYF.

The rearrangement uses TRBV7-2 and TRBJ2-3; 8 bases map to TRBD1. Trimming cost V 1 base and J 3 bases; bases outside gene matches: 3. This CDR3 comprises 15 residues. Germline assignment: CDR1 SGHTA and CDR2 FQGNSA. The CDR3 sequence is CASSLGGQATDTQYF. The DNA of the CDR3 is TGTGCCAGCAGCTTAGGGGGACAGGCGACAGATACGCAGTATTTT. The full variable domain, its missing parts supplied by reference TRBV7-2 and TRBJ2-3, is GAGVSQSPSNKVTEKGKDVELRCDPISGHTALYWYRQSLGQGLEFLIYFQGNSAPDKSGLPSDRFSAERTGGSVSTLTIQRTQQEDSAVYLCASSLGGQATDTQYFGPGTRLTVL.

The chain uses TRBV21-1 and TRBJ1-5. TRBV21-1 is given as a pseudogene. The CDR3 runs 18 residues. CDR3 sequence: CASSKEKEVPHSNQPQHF. The CDR3 DNA follows: TGTGCCAGCAGCAAAGAAAAGGAGGTTCCCCATAGCAATCAGCCCCAGCATTTT.

This clone was detected only once. CDR3 sequence reads: CASSFASGGAPKPTDTQYF. The CDR3 region has the DNA TGCGCCAGCAGCTTTGCCAGCGGGGGGGCTCCGAAGCCCACAGATACGCAGTATTTT. The chain has TRBV5-1 and TRBJ2-3; 10 bases are a match to TRBD2. The J segment lost 2 bases and the V segment lost 2 bases, leaving 14 bases of the junction unmatched. Germline V gives CDR1 SGHRS, CDR2 YFSETQ. The CDR3 spans 19 residues. The whole variable domain, filled in from reference TRBV5-1 and TRBJ2-3, reads KAGVTQTPRYLIKTRGQQVTLSCSPISGHRSVSWYQQTPGQGLQFLFEYFSETQRNKGNFPGRFSGRQFSNSRSEMNVSTLELGDSALYLCASSFASGGAPKPTDTQYFGPGTRLTVL.

The V and J genes are TRBV6-5 and TRBJ2-7, with TRBD1 as a possible D gene (5 bases). Between the trimmed V and J ends, which lost 6 bases and 7 bases, there was a span of 16 bases. Looked up from germline, CDR1 is MNHEY and CDR2 is SVGAGI. This CDR3 spans 13 amino acids. The chain's CDR3 is CASSRSRVREQYF. The CDR3 DNA is TGTGCCAGCAGCCGAAGCAGGGTTCGGGAGCAGTACTTC.